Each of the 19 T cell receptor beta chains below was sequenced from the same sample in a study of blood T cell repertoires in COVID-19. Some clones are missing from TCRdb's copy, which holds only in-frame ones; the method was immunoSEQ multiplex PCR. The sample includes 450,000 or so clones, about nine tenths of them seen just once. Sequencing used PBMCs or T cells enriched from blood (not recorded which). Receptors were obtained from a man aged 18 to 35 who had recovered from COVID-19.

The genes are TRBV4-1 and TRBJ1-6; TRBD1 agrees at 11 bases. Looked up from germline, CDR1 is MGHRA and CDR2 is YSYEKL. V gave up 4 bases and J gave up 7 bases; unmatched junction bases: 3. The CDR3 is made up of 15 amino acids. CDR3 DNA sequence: TGCGCCAGCAGCCGGGGACAGGGGGGAAATTCACCCCTCCACTTT. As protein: CASSRGQGGNSPLHF.

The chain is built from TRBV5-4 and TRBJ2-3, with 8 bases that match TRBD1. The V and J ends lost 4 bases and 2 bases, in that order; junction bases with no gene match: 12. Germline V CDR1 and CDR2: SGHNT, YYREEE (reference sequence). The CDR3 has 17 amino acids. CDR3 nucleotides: TGTGCCAGCAGCAGGACAGGGCCGACCGATCTCACAGATACGCAGTATTTT. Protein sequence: CASSRTGPTDLTDTQYF. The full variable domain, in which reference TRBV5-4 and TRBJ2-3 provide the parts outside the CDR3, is ETGVTQSPTHLIKTRGQQVTLRCSSQSGHNTVSWYQQALGQGPQFIFQYYREEENGRGNFPPRFSGLQFPNYSSELNVNALELDDSALYLCASSRTGPTDLTDTQYFGPGTRLTVL.

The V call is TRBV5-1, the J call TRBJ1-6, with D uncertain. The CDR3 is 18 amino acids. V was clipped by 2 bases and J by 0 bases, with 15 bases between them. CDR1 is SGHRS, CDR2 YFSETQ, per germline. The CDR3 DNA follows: TGCGCCAGCAGCTTTGGCTCAGGTGGGAGCTCCTATAATTCACCCCTCCACTTT. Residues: CASSFGSGGSSYNSPLHF.

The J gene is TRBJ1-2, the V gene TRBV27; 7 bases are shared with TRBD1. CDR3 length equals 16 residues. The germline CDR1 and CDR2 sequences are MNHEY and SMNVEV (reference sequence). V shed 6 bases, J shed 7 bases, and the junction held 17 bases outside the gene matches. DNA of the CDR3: TGTGCCAGCAGCCGAGAGACAGGGACCCCTTTTCGTGGCTACACCTTC. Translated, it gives CASSRETGTPFRGYTF.

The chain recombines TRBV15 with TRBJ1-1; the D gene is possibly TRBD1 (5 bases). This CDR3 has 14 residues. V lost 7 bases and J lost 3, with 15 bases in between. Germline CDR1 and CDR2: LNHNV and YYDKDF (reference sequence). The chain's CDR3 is CATTKTAADTEAFF. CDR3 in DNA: TGTGCCACCACCAAGACAGCCGCGGACACTGAAGCTTTCTTT.

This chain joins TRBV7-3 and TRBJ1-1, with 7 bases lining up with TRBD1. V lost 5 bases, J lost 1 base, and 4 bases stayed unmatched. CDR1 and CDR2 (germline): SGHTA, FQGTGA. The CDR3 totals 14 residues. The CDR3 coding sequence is TGTGCCAGCAGCGTCGGACAGGCGAACACTGAAGCTTTCTTT. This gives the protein CASSVGQANTEAFF.

The CDR3 loop reads CASSQSRGRGTGELFF. CDR3 nucleotide sequence: TGTGCCAGCAGCCAATCCAGGGGGCGCGGTACCGGGGAGCTGTTTTTT. The rearrangement uses TRBV3-1 (or the pseudogene TRBV3-2) and TRBJ2-2, with 8 bases aligning to TRBD1. The CDR3 sequence is 16 residues long. Looked up from germline, CDR1 is LGHDT and CDR2 is YNNKEL (reference sequence). Germline trimming cut 2 bases from V and 5 bases from J; bases unmatched to any gene: 7.

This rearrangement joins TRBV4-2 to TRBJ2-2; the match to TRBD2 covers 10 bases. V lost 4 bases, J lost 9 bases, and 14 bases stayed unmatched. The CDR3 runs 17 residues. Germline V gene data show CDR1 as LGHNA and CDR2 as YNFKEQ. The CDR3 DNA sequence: TGTGCCAGCAGCCCACATAGTCTAGCGGGAGACTCCTGGGAGCTGTTTTTT. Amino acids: CASSPHSLAGDSWELFF.

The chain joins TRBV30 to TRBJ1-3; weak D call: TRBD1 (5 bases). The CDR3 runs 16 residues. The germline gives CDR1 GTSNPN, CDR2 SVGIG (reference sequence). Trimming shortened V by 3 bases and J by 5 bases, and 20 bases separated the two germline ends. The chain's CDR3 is CAWRRGGGEIRNTIYF. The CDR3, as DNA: TGTGCCTGGAGGAGGGGAGGCGGGGAGATCAGAAACACCATATATTTT.

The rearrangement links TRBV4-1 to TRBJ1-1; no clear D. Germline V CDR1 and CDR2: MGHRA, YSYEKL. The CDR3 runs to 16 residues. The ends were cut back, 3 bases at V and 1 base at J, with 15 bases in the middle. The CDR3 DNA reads TGCGCCAGCAGCCACATGGATGATAACAGGAACACTGAAGCTTTCTTT. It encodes CASSHMDDNRNTEAFF.

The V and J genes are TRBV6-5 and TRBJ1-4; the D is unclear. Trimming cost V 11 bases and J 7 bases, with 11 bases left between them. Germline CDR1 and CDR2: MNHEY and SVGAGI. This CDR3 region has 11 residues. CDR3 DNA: TGTGCCTCAGCAAGAGGTGAAAAACTGTTTTTT. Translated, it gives CASARGEKLFF.

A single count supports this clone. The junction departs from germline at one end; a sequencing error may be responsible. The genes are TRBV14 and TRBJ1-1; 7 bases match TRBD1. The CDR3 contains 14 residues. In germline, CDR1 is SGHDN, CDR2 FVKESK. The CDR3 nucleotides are TGTGCCACCAGCCCCCCACAGGGGCGAACTGAAGCTTTCTTT. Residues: CATSPPQGRTEAFF. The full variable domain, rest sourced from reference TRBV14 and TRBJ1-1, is EAGVTQFPSHSVIEKGQTVTLRCDPISGHDNLYWYRRVMGKEIKFLLHFVKESKQDESGMPNNRFLAERTGGTYSTLKVQPAELEDSGVYFCATSPPQGRTEAFFGQGTRLTVV.

In DNA form, the CDR3 reads TGTGCCAGCAGCCCTCCCGGGACATTGAACACTGAAGCTTTCTTT. This sequence encodes CASSPPGTLNTEAFF. V and J are TRBV12-1 and TRBJ1-1; the table's D call, TRBD1, was not checked against the DNA. TRBV12-1 has pseudogene status. This CDR3 spans 15 amino acids.

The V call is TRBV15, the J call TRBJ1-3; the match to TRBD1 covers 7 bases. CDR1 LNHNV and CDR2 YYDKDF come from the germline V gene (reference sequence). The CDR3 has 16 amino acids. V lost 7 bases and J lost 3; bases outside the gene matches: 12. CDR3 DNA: TGTGCCACCACGGATGACATCGGACAGGATGGAAACACCATATATTTT. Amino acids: CATTDDIGQDGNTIYF.

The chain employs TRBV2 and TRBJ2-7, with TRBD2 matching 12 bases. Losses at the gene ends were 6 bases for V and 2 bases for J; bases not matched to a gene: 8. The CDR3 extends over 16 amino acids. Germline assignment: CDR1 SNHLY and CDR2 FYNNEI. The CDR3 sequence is CASRATSGRPPYEQYF. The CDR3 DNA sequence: TGTGCCAGCAGAGCCACTAGCGGGAGGCCCCCCTACGAGCAGTACTTC.

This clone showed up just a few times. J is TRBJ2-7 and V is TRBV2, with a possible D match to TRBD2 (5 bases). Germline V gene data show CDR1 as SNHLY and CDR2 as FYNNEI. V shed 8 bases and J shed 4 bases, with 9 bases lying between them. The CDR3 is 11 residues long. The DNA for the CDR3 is TGTGCCAGCCAAACGGGGTACGAGCAGTACTTC. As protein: CASQTGYEQYF.

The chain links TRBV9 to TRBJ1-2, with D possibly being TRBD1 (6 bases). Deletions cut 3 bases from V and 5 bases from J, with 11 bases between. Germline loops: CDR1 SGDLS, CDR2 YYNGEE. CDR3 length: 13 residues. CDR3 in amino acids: CASSENQGYGYTF. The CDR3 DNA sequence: TGTGCCAGCAGCGAAAATCAGGGGTATGGCTACACCTTC.

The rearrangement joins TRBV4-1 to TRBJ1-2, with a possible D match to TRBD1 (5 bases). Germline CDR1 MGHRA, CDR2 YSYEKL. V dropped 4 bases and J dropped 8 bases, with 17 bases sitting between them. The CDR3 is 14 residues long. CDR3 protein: CASSPLTRVQGYTF. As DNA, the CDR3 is TGCGCCAGCAGCCCGCTCACCAGGGTCCAGGGCTACACCTTC.

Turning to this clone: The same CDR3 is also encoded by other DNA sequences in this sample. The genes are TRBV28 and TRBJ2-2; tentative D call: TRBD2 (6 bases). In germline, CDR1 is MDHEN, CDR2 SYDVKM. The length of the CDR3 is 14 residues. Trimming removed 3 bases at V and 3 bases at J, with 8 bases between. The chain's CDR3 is CASSLGGYTGELFF. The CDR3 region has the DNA TGTGCCAGCAGTTTGGGGGGTTACACCGGGGAGCTGTTTTTT.